Sequencing of this TCR beta chain was carried out in a study of blood T cell repertoires in COVID-19. On the study more broadly: In each case, the material was cDNA or gDNA derived from T cells, B-cell-depleted T cells, or PBMCs.

The CDR3 spans 16 residues. The V and J ends lost 3 bases and 5 bases, in that order; junction bases with no gene match: 6. Germline values: CDR1 LGHDT, CDR2 YNNKEL (reference sequence). This clone is a singleton in its sample. The authors' processing: Reference gene primers were amplified, and this amplification served to estimate nucleated cell counts. Method: immunoSEQ multiplex PCR; TCRdb's copy keeps in-frame clones and lacks some. The V and J calls and the clone size are those of that table, but D and trimming were determined from the DNA. The repertoire holds about 140,000 clones, with about nine tenths as singletons.

The V gene is TRBV3-1 (or the pseudogene TRBV3-2), the J gene TRBJ2-2; 10 nucleotides match TRBD2. This TCR was recovered from a man in his forties or fifties with active or convalescent COVID-19. Sequencing was carried out using peripheral blood. The CDR3 DNA sequence: TGTGCCAGCAGCCAGTATCTAGCGGGAGAAACCGGGGAGCTGTTTTTT. It codes for CASSQYLAGETGELFF.